The clone carrying this T cell receptor beta chain was detected ten times or more. What it binds is not known. Each diagnosis drew on symptoms, thyroxine, TRAb, thyroid ultrasound and orbital computed tomography findings. Extraction of PBMCs used 8.5 to 10 ml of fresh peripheral blood. This sample was taken from a study of T cells in Graves' hyperthyroidism and ophthalmopathy. Study in general: Before any treatment, at initial diagnosis, peripheral blood was collected. Study observations and caveats: In the blood, most expanded thyroid clonotypes above 0.001 appeared as well.

RNA transcripts served as the template for amplifying TCR beta CDR3 regions. With the HTBI primer set, the TCR CDR3 went through a first round of RT-PCR. TCRdb passed the multiplex PCR reads through MiXCR, listing each CDR3 protein once. The table lists about 400,000 distinct CDR3 sequences, over 11% of them singletons. This CDR3 has 16 amino acids. Germline V gene data show CDR1 as SGHKS and CDR2 as YYEKEE (reference sequence). V shed 4 bases and J 9 bases; nucleotides not matched to a gene: 11. Specimen: blood. The sequence came from a man aged 50 to 59 with Graves' ophthalmopathy. V gene TRBV5-5 combines with J gene TRBJ2-1; 12 positions agree with TRBD2. CDR3 coding DNA: TGTGCCAGCAGCCTTCTAGCGGGAGGGCCTTCGAGTGAGCAGTTCTTC. This encodes CASSLLAGGPSSEQFF.